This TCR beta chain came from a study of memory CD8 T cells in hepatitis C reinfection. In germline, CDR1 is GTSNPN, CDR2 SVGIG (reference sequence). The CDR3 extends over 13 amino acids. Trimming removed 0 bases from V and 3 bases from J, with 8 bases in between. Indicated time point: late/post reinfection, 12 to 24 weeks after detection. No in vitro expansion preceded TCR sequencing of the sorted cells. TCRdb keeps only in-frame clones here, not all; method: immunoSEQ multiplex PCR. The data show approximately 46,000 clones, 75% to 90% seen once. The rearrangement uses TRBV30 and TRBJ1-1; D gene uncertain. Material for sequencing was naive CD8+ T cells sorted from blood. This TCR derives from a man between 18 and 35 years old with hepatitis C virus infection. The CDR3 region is CAWSVGDDTEAFF. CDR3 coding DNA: TGTGCCTGGAGTGTCGGGGATGACACTGAAGCTTTCTTT.